This TCR beta chain was captured in a study of blood T cell repertoires in COVID-19. Study-level background: Samples representing acute and convalescent COVID-19 were sourced from the United States, Italy and Spain. Sample material is recorded as cDNA or gDNA derived from T cells, B-cell-depleted T cells, or PBMCs.

CDR3 length: 13 residues. The germline CDR1 and CDR2 sequences are MNHNS and SASEGT. Trimming removed 3 bases at V and 4 bases at J, with 9 bases between. Repertoires were generated with immunoSEQ multiplex PCR, while TCRdb's copy carries only in-frame clones and drops some. The data contain about 230,000 clones, around 84% of them singletons. The chain joins TRBV6-1 to TRBJ1-2, with no clear D. This sequence originates from a man aged 45-65 years with COVID-19, enrolled during active disease. Material for sequencing was peripheral blood. CDR3 amino acids: CASSDEGRYGYTF. The CDR3 nucleotides read TGTGCCAGCAGTGATGAGGGCCGCTATGGCTACACCTTC.